A selection of T cell receptor beta chains follows, all from one sample in a study of blood T cells in healthy people across ages. TCRdb called the 5' RACE reads again in MiXCR, with one record for every CDR3 protein. The sample shows 650,000 to 1,000,000 distinct CDR3 sequences, around 36% of them seen only once. Material for sequencing was blood. The origin of the receptors is a man between 18 and 29 years old in good health. Each CDR3 is given with its conserved first and last residue. The D gene is left open where the match is weak. Part of the rows lack a size; the others show once, few, many or a class for expanded clones.

V gene	J gene	D gene	clone size	CDR3 protein	CDR3 DNA
TRBV9	TRBJ2-5	NA	few	CASSTRWGDQETQYF	TGTGCCAGCAGCACCCGATGGGGGGACCAAGAGACCCAGTACTTC
TRBV28	TRBJ1-4	NA	few	CASSLLFGGTRFEKLFF	TGTGCCAGCAGTTTACTTTTTGGTGGGACACGATTTGAAAAACTGTTTTTT
TRBV21-1	TRBJ2-3	NA	few	CASAQRAAGGMSDTQYF	TGTGCCAGCGCACAAAGGGCGGCGGGGGGGATGTCAGATACGCAGTATTTT
TRBV2	TRBJ2-5	NA	NA	CACSEGRPPQETQYF	TGTGCCTGCAGTGAAGGTCGGCCTCCCCAAGAGACCCAGTACTTC
TRBV3-1	TRBJ2-5	TRBD2	NA	CASSPRTSAKETQYF	TGTGCCAGCAGCCCCCGGACTAGCGCTAAAGAGACCCAGTACTTC
TRBV5-6	TRBJ2-3	TRBD2	few	CASSRIGLGIDTQYF	TGTGCCAGCAGCCGGATAGGACTAGGTATAGATACGCAGTATTTT
TRBV20-1	TRBJ2-1	TRBD2	few	CSARDELAGESSYNEQFF	TGCAGTGCTAGAGACGAACTAGCGGGGGAGAGCTCCTACAATGAGCAGTTCTTC
TRBV6-2/TRBV6-3	TRBJ1-1	TRBD1	few	CASTEGARAFF	TGTGCCAGCACCGAGGGGGCAAGAGCTTTCTTT
TRBV12-3/TRBV12-4	TRBJ1-3	NA	once	CASSFQGLAGNTIYF	TGTGCCAGCAGTTTTCAGGGTCTCGCGGGAAACACCATATATTTT
TRBV5-1	TRBJ2-3	NA	many	CASMSGYTQYF	TGCGCCAGCATGAGCGGATATACGCAGTATTTT
TRBV29-1	TRBJ2-7	NA	NA	CSANTGLPYEQYF	TGCAGCGCGAATACAGGGTTACCCTACGAGCAGTACTTC
TRBV12-3/TRBV12-4	TRBJ2-7	TRBD1	few	CASSLAVGQGYEQYF	TGTGCCAGCAGTTTAGCCGTAGGACAGGGCTACGAGCAGTACTTC
TRBV12-3/TRBV12-4	TRBJ1-1	NA	few	CASSVQGRTEAFF	TGTGCCAGCAGTGTCCAGGGTCGAACTGAAGCTTTCTTT
TRBV6-5	TRBJ2-2	NA	NA	CASSYYTNTGELFF	TGTGCCAGCAGTTACTATACGAACACCGGGGAGCTGTTTTTT
TRBV12-3/TRBV12-4	TRBJ2-5	NA	many	CASSIRRKQETQYF	TGTGCCAGCAGTATACGACGGAAACAAGAGACCCAGTACTTC
TRBV12-3/TRBV12-4	TRBJ1-1	NA	few	CASSLRQTDSEAFF	TGTGCCAGCAGTTTACGGCAGACAGACAGTGAAGCTTTCTTT
TRBV6-6	TRBJ1-1	NA	NA	CASSYRPGPSVNTEAFF	TGTGCCAGCAGTTACCGCCCCGGACCTAGCGTGAACACTGAAGCTTTCTTT
TRBV3-1	TRBJ2-7	NA	once	CACSQTSEQYF	TGTGCCTGCAGCCAGACCAGTGAGCAGTACTTC
TRBV5-1	TRBJ1-1	NA	few	CASSDPGGVTEAFF	TGCGCCAGCAGCGACCCGGGGGGCGTGACTGAAGCTTTCTTT
TRBV9	TRBJ1-2	TRBD1	NA	CASSGPGQGYVNYGYTF	TGTGCCAGCAGCGGGCCGGGACAGGGCTATGTTAACTATGGCTACACCTTC
TRBV12-3/TRBV12-4	TRBJ2-5	NA	NA	CASSLLGQLSINEQYF	TGTGCCAGCAGTTTATTGGGTCAACTGTCCATCAATGAGCAGTACTTC
TRBV13	TRBJ1-4	NA	few	CASSQKVGREKLFF	TGTGCCAGCAGCCAAAAGGTCGGACGGGAAAAACTGTTTTTT
TRBV4-1	TRBJ2-7	NA	few	CASSNRVSFLNEQYF	TGCGCCAGCAGCAACAGGGTTAGTTTCCTCAATGAGCAGTACTTC
TRBV7-9	TRBJ1-6	TRBD1	NA	CASSERDRYNSPLHF	TGTGCCAGCAGCGAGCGGGACAGATATAATTCACCCCTCCACTTT
TRBV20-1	TRBJ1-1	NA	few	CSARSSTAEAFF	TGCAGTGCTAGAAGTTCGACAGCTGAAGCTTTCTTT
TRBV20-1	TRBJ1-4	NA	NA	CSPSGDTNEKLFF	TGCAGTCCTAGTGGGGACACCAATGAAAAACTGTTTTTT
TRBV4-3	TRBJ2-1	TRBD1	many	CASSQGTGTGHNEQFF	TGCGCCAGCAGCCAAGGGACCGGGACAGGGCACAATGAGCAGTTCTTC
TRBV12-3/TRBV12-4	TRBJ2-7	TRBD1	NA	CASRWTGAAYEQYF	TGTGCCAGCAGATGGACAGGGGCGGCCTACGAGCAGTACTTC
TRBV7-9	TRBJ2-7	NA	NA	CASSDSPGHYNEQYF	TGTGCCAGCAGCGACAGCCCCGGGCACTACAATGAGCAGTACTTC
TRBV4-2	TRBJ2-5	TRBD2	many	CASSPIAGEQETQYF	TGTGCCAGCAGCCCTATAGCGGGGGAGCAAGAGACCCAGTACTTC
TRBV12-3/TRBV12-4	TRBJ1-1	NA	NA	CASSLPPRAEAFF	TGTGCCAGCAGTTTACCCCCCCGGGCTGAAGCTTTCTTT
TRBV28	TRBJ1-2	NA	few	CASKDSFQGGYTF	TGTGCCAGCAAGGACAGCTTCCAGGGTGGCTACACCTTC
TRBV2	TRBJ2-3	TRBD1	NA	CASSELRQGGTDTQYF	TGTGCCAGCAGTGAGCTTAGACAGGGTGGCACAGATACGCAGTATTTT
TRBV29-1	TRBJ2-1	NA	NA	CSVLKATSTRGGQFF	TGCAGCGTTTTAAAGGCAACTAGCACCAGGGGTGGCCAGTTCTTC
TRBV7-2	TRBJ2-1	TRBD2	NA	CASSLAGGASGAYNEQFF	TGTGCCAGCAGCTTAGCGGGGGGGGCTAGCGGGGCCTACAATGAGCAGTTCTTC
TRBV6-2/TRBV6-3	TRBJ2-7	NA	few	CASSWSVHEQYF	TGTGCCAGCAGTTGGTCCGTCCACGAGCAGTACTTC
TRBV7-2	TRBJ2-4	NA	many	CASSLDRNIQYF	TGTGCCAGCAGCCTGGACAGAAACATTCAGTACTTC
TRBV3-1	TRBJ2-1	TRBD1	few	CASSQEVTGSREFF	TGTGCCAGCAGCCAAGAGGTGACAGGGAGTCGTGAGTTCTTC
TRBV5-1	TRBJ1-4	NA	NA	CASSVHRVEEEKLFF	TGCGCCAGCAGCGTTCACAGGGTGGAGGAAGAAAAACTGTTTTTT
TRBV10-3	TRBJ2-1	TRBD2	many	CAISREGNEQFF	TGTGCCATCAGCCGGGAGGGCAATGAGCAGTTCTTC
TRBV12-3/TRBV12-4	TRBJ2-7	NA	NA	CASKRSYEQYF	TGTGCCAGTAAGAGATCCTACGAGCAGTACTTC
TRBV12-3/TRBV12-4	TRBJ1-1	TRBD1	few	CASTKGQGGDEAFF	TGTGCCAGCACTAAGGGACAGGGTGGAGATGAAGCTTTCTTT
TRBV7-9	TRBJ1-6	NA	few	CASSQAGRWGSPLHF	TGTGCCAGCAGTCAGGCGGGCCGGTGGGGTTCACCCCTCCACTTT